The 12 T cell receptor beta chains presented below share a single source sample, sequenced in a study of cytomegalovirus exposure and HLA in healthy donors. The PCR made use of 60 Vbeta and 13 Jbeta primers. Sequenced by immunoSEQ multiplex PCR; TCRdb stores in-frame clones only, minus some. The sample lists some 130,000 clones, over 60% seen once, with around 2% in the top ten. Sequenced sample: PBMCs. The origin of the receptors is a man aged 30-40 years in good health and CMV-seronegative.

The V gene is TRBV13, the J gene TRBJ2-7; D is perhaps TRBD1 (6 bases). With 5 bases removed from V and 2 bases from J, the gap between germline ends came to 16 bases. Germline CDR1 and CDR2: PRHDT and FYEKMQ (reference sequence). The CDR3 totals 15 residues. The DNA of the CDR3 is TGTGCCAGCAGCCCACAGGGTACCGGAACCTACGAGCAGTACTTC. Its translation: CASSPQGTGTYEQYF.

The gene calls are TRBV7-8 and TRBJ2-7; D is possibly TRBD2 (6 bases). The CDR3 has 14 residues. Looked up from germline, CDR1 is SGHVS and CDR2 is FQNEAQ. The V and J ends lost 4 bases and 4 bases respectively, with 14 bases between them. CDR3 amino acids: CASSSTRIGYEQYF. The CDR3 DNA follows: TGTGCCAGCAGCTCGACTAGAATTGGGTACGAGCAGTACTTC.

The CDR3 spells CASSLGQGGDEQYF. The CDR3 DNA follows: TGTGCCAGCAGCTTAGGACAGGGGGGCGACGAGCAGTACTTC. V usage is TRBV11-2 and J usage is TRBJ2-7; 9 nucleotides match TRBD1. With 1 base clipped from V and 5 bases from J, the junction kept 3 bases outside the gene matches. CDR3 length equals 14 residues. Germline assignment: CDR1 SGHAT and CDR2 FQNNGV.

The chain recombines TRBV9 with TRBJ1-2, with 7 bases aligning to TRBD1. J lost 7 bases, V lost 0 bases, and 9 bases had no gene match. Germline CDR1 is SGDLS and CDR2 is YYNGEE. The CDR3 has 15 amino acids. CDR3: CASSVGGRGISGYTF. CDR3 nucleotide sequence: TGTGCCAGCAGCGTAGGAGGCAGGGGGATCTCTGGCTACACCTTC.

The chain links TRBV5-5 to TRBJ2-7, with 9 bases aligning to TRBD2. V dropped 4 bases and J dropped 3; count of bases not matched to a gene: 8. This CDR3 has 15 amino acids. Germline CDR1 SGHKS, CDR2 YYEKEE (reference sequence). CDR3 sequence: CASSIYGTSSYEQYF. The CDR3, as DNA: TGTGCCAGCAGCATTTACGGGACTAGCAGCTACGAGCAGTACTTC.

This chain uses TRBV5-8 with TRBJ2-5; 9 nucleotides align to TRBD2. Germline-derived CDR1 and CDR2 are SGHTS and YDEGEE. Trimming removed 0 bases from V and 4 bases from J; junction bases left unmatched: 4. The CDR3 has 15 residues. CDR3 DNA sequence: TGTGCCAGCAGCTTGGTAGTAGCGGGAGCAGAGACCCAGTACTTC. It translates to CASSLVVAGAETQYF.

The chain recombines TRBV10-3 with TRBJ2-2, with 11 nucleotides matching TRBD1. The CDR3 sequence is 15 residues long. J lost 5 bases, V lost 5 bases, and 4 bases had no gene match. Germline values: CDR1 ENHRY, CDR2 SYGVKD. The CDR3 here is CAISTGTGGTGELFF. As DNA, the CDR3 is TGTGCCATCAGTACCGGGACAGGGGGAACCGGGGAGCTGTTTTTT.

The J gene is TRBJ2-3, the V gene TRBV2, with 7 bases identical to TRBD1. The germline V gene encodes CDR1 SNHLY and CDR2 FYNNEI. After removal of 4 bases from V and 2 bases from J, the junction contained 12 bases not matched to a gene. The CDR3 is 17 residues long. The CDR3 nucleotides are TGTGCCAGCAGTGTACCGGGACAGAACGTTCACACAGATACGCAGTATTTT. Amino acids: CASSVPGQNVHTDTQYF.

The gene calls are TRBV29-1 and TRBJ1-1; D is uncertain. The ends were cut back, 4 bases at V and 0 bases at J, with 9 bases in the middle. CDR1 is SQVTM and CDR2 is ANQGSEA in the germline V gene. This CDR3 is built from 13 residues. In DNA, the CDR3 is TGCAGCGTTGCGGAGATATTGAACACTGAAGCTTTCTTT. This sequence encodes CSVAEILNTEAFF.

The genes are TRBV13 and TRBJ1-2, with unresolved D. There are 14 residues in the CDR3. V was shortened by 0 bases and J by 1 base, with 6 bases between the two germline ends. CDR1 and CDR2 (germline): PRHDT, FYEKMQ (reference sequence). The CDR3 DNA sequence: TGTGCCAGCAGCTTAGGACAGAGTAACTATGGCTACACCTTC. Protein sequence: CASSLGQSNYGYTF.

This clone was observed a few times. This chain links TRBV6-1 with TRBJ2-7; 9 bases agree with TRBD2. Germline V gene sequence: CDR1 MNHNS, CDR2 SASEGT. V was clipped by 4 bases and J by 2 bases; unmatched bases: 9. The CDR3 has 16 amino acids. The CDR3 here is CASSGGASGTTYEQYF. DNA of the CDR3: TGTGCCAGCAGTGGCGGGGCTAGCGGGACTACCTACGAGCAGTACTTC.

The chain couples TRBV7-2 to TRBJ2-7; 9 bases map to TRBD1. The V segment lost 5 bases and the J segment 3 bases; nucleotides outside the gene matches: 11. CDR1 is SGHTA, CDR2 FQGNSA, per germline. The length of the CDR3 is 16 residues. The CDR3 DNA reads TGTGCCAGCAGCAAATTGTCCGGGACAGGGTTCTACGAGCAGTACTTC. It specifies CASSKLSGTGFYEQYF. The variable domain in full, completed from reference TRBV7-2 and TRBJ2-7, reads GAGVSQSPSNKVTEKGKDVELRCDPISGHTALYWYRQSLGQGLEFLIYFQGNSAPDKSGLPSDRFSAERTGGSVSTLTIQRTQQEDSAVYLCASSKLSGTGFYEQYFGPGTRLTVT.